These 17 T cell receptor beta chains share one sample of origin, sequenced in a study of cytomegalovirus exposure and HLA in healthy donors. A multiplex PCR was run with 60 Vbeta primers and 13 Jbeta primers. Here immunoSEQ multiplex PCR was the method, and the copy in TCRdb shows in-frame clones only, minus some. Of roughly 120,000 clones detected, about 8.5% appear once; the ten largest clones hold 5% to 6%. The sequencing input was PBMCs. The receptors were sampled from a man aged 35 to 55 in good health and CMV-seronegative.

This clone showed up just a few times. The chain recombines TRBV6-5 with TRBJ2-7; a possible D gene is TRBD2 (5 bases). The V and J ends lost 0 bases and 9 bases respectively, with 6 bases between them. This CDR3 comprises 11 residues. CDR1 MNHEY and CDR2 SVGAGI come from the germline V gene. CDR3 loop: CASSYSGRQYF. Here the CDR3 DNA reads TGTGCCAGCAGTTACTCGGGGAGGCAGTACTTC.

The chain has TRBV2 and TRBJ2-3; 8 bases are shared with TRBD2. This CDR3 has 15 amino acids. Germline V gene data show CDR1 as SNHLY and CDR2 as FYNNEI. V shed 9 bases and J 0 bases; nucleotides not matched to a gene: 8. CDR3 sequence (DNA): TGTGCCAGGGGCTTAGCGGGGATTAGCACAGATACGCAGTATTTT. It yields the protein CARGLAGISTDTQYF.

The chain has TRBV2 and TRBJ2-7; TRBD2 is a possible D gene (5 bases). The CDR3 extends over 15 amino acids. V was pared by 4 bases and J by 3 bases, with 16 bases between. Germline V gene data show CDR1 as SNHLY and CDR2 as FYNNEI. CDR3 nucleotides: TGTGCCAGCAGTGCCGCTAGGACGGGAAGCTACGAGCAGTACTTC. It encodes CASSAARTGSYEQYF. Variable domain in full (rest from reference TRBV2 and TRBJ2-7): EPEVTQTPSHQVTQMGQEVILRCVPISNHLYFYWYRQILGQKVEFLVSFYNNEISEKSEIFDDQFSVERPDGSNFTLKIRSTKLEDSAMYFCASSAARTGSYEQYFGPGTRLTVT.

J is TRBJ1-5 and V is TRBV5-1; 8 bases map to TRBD1. The V and J ends lost 2 bases and 2 bases, in that order; junction bases with no gene match: 3. CDR1 SGHRS and CDR2 YFSETQ come from the germline V gene. This CDR3 spans 15 amino acids. The CDR3 coding sequence is TGCGCCAGCAGCTTTACAGGGGGTGGCAATCAGCCCCAGCATTTT. This gives the protein CASSFTGGGNQPQHF.

This chain links TRBV4-1 with TRBJ2-7; TRBD1 matches at 7 bases. The CDR3 is made up of 14 amino acids. CDR1 and CDR2 (germline): MGHRA, YSYEKL. The trim removed 0 bases at V and 3 bases at J, leaving 2 bases unmatched. The CDR3 DNA reads as TGCGCCAGCAGCCAAGACAGGGGGAACTACGAGCAGTACTTC. Protein: CASSQDRGNYEQYF.

To note about this clone: A read error may account for a junction end that differs from germline. This chain uses TRBV2 with TRBJ1-2, with a tentative D call TRBD1 (5 bases). The CDR3 is 13 amino acids. From germline, CDR1 is SNHLY and CDR2 FYNNEI. The CDR3 coding sequence is TGTGCCAGCAGCGAAGGAGGGACTTGGGGCTACCCCTTC. This sequence encodes CASSEGGTWGYPF.

The V call is TRBV6-6, the J call TRBJ1-5; the match to TRBD1 covers 9 bases. The CDR3 has 15 residues. Germline V lookup: CDR1 MNHNY, CDR2 SVGAGI (reference sequence). V shed 2 bases and J 7 bases; nucleotides not matched to a gene: 6. CDR3 amino acids: CASSYVGQGEQPQHF. CDR3 in DNA: TGTGCCAGCAGTTACGTGGGACAGGGAGAACAGCCCCAGCATTTT.

This chain uses TRBV28 with TRBJ1-2; a weak D match, TRBD1 (6 bases). The ends were cut back, 5 bases at V and 11 bases at J, with 12 bases in the middle. The germline V gene encodes CDR1 MDHEN and CDR2 SYDVKM. The CDR3 has 11 amino acids. CDR3 nucleotides: TGTGCCAGCAGTCGGGGACAAACATACACCTTC. Residues: CASSRGQTYTF.

The gene calls are TRBV27 and TRBJ2-7; D ambiguous. Germline V gene data show CDR1 as MNHEY and CDR2 as SMNVEV (reference sequence). The CDR3 contains 14 residues. The germline V and J ends were trimmed by 6 bases and 3 bases, with 15 bases remaining between them. As DNA, the CDR3 is TGTGCCAGCAGCTCCGAGCCATACAGCTACGAGCAGTACTTC. It translates to CASSSEPYSYEQYF.

This clone was observed a few times. The rearrangement joins TRBV19 to TRBJ1-1, with TRBD1 identical over 8 bases. CDR1 and CDR2 (germline): LNHDA, SQIVND (reference sequence). V trimming: 4 bases; J trimming: 1 base; junction bases outside the gene matches: 5. The CDR3 loop spans 15 amino acids. The CDR3 region has the DNA TGTGCCAGTAGTACGTTCCAGGGGGCGAACACTGAAGCTTTCTTT. This gives the protein CASSTFQGANTEAFF.

The genes are TRBV29-1 and TRBJ1-1, with 8 nucleotides matching TRBD1. Unmatched junction bases numbered 7, after V lost 3 bases and J lost 4 bases. This CDR3 spans 14 amino acids. Germline CDR1 SQVTM, CDR2 ANQGSEA. The CDR3 nucleotides are TGCAGCGTTGAGGCAGGGGGCGTCGGCACTGAAGCTTTCTTT. Protein product: CSVEAGGVGTEAFF.

Of note for this clone: The identical CDR3 is also encoded by other nucleotide sequences in the sample. V is TRBV5-1 and J is TRBJ1-1; D call uncertain. The germline V and J ends were trimmed by 2 bases and 1 base, with 6 bases remaining between them. There are 13 residues in the CDR3. CDR1 SGHRS and CDR2 YFSETQ come from the germline V gene. The DNA for the CDR3 is TGCGCCAGCAGCTTTGCGGGGAACACTGAAGCTTTCTTT. This encodes CASSFAGNTEAFF.

In this sample, this clone turned up a few times. The V and J genes are TRBV5-4 and TRBJ2-7; the D gene is possibly TRBD1 (6 bases). This CDR3 contains 13 residues. CDR1 is SGHNT and CDR2 is YYREEE in the germline V gene (reference sequence). V was shortened by 4 bases and J by 7 bases, with 15 bases between the two germline ends. CDR3 region: CASSLQGPGEQYF. In DNA form, the CDR3 reads TGTGCCAGCAGCCTCCAGGGGCCCGGGGAGCAGTACTTC.

This clone was seen more than once but under ten times. V and J are TRBV5-1 and TRBJ2-7; D gene unclear. Trimming pared 7 bases from V and 4 bases from J, leaving 12 bases between. The CDR3 runs to 12 residues. CDR1 SGHRS and CDR2 YFSETQ come from the germline V gene. CDR3 protein: CASRQSDYEQYF. The CDR3 nucleotides are TGCGCCAGCCGCCAGAGCGATTACGAGCAGTACTTC.

This clone is medium-sized (0.01 to 0.1%) within its sample. V is TRBV6-5 and J is TRBJ1-1; weak D call: TRBD1 (6 bases). Germline CDR1 is MNHEY and CDR2 is SVGAGI. The CDR3 spans 12 residues. V shed 6 bases and J shed 1 base, with 6 bases lying between them. CDR3 sequence (DNA): TGTGCCAGCAGGACAGGGAACACTGAAGCTTTCTTT. This sequence encodes CASRTGNTEAFF.

The CDR3 nucleotides read TGTGCCAGCATCGGGGGCTACGAGCAGTACTTC. This encodes CASIGGYEQYF. The rearrangement uses TRBV6-1 and TRBJ2-7; D is possibly TRBD2 (6 bases). Per germline, CDR1 MNHNS and CDR2 SASEGT. The CDR3 totals 11 residues. V was pared by 7 bases and J by 3 bases, with 7 bases between.

The rearrangement joins TRBV9 to TRBJ2-1, with 16 bases that match TRBD2. This CDR3 region has 18 residues. Germline CDR1 SGDLS, CDR2 YYNGEE. After removal of 4 bases from V and 6 bases from J, the junction contained 10 bases not matched to a gene. This CDR3 reads CASSLTGTSGGAGNEQFF. In nucleotides, the CDR3 is TGTGCCAGCAGCCTCACCGGGACTAGCGGGGGGGCTGGCAATGAGCAGTTCTTC.